This T cell receptor (beta chain) was recovered during a study of cytomegalovirus exposure and HLA in healthy donors. Across the whole study: Early released data had around 89 million unique TCRs, all coming from HLA-typed donors.

V gave up 5 bases and J gave up 4 bases; unmatched junction bases: 5. This CDR3 has 14 residues. CDR1 is MNHEY, CDR2 SVGAGI, per germline. Study results and limitations: In a later analysis, a missense DCLRE1C variant was linked to TCR beta V- and J-gene trimming. In a later analysis, the majority of CMV-associated beta chains seemingly showed HLA restriction. In a later analysis, at a false discovery rate of 0.05, 17,000 or so TCR beta sequences were associated with HLA alleles.

Both 60 Vbeta primers and 13 Jbeta primers went into the PCR. The data were produced by immunoSEQ multiplex PCR, yet TCRdb's version contains in-frame clones alone and is incomplete. The sample lists over 150,000 clones, more than 75% occurring once. For this clone: Its antigen is still unknown.

The TCR comes from a girl aged 2 to 9 in good health and CMV-seropositive. The V and J genes are TRBV6-5 and TRBJ2-7; TRBD1 matches at 10 bases. Input material: PBMCs. The CDR3 DNA follows: TGTGCCAGCAGTGACCGGGACAGGGGATACGAGCAGTACTTC. Its translation: CASSDRDRGYEQYF.